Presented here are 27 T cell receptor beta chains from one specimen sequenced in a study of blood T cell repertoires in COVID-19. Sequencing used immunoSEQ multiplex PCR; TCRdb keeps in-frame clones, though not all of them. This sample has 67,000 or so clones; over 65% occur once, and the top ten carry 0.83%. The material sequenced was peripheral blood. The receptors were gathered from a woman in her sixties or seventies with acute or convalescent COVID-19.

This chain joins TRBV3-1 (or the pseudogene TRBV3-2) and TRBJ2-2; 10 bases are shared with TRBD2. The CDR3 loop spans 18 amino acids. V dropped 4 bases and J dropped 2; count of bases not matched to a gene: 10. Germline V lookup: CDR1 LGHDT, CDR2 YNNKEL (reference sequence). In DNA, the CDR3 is TGTGCCAGCAGCCGAGCCCTAGCGGGAGTAGGAAACACCGGGGAGCTGTTTTTT. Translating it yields CASSRALAGVGNTGELFF.

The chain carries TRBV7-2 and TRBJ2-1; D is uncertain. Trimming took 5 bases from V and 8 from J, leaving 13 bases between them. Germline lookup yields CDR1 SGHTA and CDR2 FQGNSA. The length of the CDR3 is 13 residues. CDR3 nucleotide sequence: TGTGCCAGCAGCCAAACCACTCGCCATGAGCAGTTCTTC. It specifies CASSQTTRHEQFF.

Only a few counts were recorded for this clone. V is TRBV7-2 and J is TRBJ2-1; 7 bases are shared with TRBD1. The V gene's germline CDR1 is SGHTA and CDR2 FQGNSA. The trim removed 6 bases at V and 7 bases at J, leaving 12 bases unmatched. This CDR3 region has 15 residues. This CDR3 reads CASRFFLGGSNEQFF. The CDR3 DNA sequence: TGTGCCAGCAGGTTCTTTCTAGGGGGCTCAAATGAGCAGTTCTTC.

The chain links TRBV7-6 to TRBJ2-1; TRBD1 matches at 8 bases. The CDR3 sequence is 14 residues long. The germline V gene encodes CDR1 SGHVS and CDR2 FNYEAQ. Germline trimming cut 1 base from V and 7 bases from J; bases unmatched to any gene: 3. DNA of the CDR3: TGTGCCAGCAGCTTAGGGACAGGGAATAATGAGCAGTTCTTC. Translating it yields CASSLGTGNNEQFF.

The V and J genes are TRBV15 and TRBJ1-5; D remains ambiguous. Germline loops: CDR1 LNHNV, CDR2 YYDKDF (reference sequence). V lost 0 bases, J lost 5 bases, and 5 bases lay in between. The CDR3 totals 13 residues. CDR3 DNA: TGTGCCACCAGCAGAGATTCTGATCAGCCCCAGCATTTT. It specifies CATSRDSDQPQHF.

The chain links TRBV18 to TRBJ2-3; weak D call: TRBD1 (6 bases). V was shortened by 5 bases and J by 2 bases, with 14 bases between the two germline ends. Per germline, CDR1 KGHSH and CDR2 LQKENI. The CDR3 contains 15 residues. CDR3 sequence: CASSSSTGPTDTQYF. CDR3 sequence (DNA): TGTGCCAGCTCATCTTCGACAGGACCCACAGATACGCAGTATTTT.

The CDR3 loop is CASRSSRTGGGYTF. In DNA form, the CDR3 reads TGTGCCAGCAGATCCTCCCGGACAGGGGGAGGCTACACCTTC. The chain employs TRBV6-4 and TRBJ1-2; 10 bases match TRBD1. The trim removed 6 bases at V and 8 bases at J, leaving 9 bases unmatched. From germline, CDR1 is MRHNA and CDR2 SNTAGT. This CDR3 has 14 residues.

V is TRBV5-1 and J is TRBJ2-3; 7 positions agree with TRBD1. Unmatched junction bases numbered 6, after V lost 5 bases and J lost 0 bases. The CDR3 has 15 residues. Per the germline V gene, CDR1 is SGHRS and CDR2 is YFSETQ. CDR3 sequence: CASRQGETSTDTQYF. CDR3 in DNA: TGCGCCAGCAGGCAGGGGGAAACTAGCACAGATACGCAGTATTTT.

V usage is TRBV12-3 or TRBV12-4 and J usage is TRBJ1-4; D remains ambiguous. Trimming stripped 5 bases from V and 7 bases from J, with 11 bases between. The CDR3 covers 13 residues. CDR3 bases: TGTGCCAGCAGTGGCTTGCGGGGTGAAAAACTGTTTTTT. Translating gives CASSGLRGEKLFF.

CDR3 sequence reads: CASSQDPLSYGYTF. Written as DNA, the CDR3 is TGTGCCAGCAGCCAAGATCCTCTGAGCTATGGCTACACCTTC. This rearrangement joins TRBV3-1 (or the pseudogene TRBV3-2) to TRBJ1-2; D remains ambiguous. Germline CDR1 reads LGHDT; CDR2 reads YNNKEL (reference sequence). V was pared by 0 bases and J by 4 bases, with 9 bases between. The CDR3 is 14 amino acids.

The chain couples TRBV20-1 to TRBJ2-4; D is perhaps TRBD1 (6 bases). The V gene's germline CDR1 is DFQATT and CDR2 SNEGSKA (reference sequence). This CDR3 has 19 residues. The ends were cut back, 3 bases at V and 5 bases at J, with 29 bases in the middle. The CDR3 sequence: CSASLIRTEYFRPENIQYF. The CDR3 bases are TGCAGTGCTAGTCTAATAAGGACAGAGTACTTTAGACCTGAAAACATTCAGTACTTC.

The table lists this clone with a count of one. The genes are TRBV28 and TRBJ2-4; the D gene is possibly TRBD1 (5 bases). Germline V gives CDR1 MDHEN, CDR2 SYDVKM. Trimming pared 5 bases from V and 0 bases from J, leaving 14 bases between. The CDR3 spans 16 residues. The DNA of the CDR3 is TGTGCCAGCAGTCAAATGACAGATCTAGCCAAAAACATTCAGTACTTC. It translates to CASSQMTDLAKNIQYF.

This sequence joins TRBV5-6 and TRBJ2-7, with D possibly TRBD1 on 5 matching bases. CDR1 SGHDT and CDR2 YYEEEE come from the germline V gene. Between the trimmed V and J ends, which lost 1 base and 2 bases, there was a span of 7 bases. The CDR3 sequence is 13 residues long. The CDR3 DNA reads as TGTGCCAGCAGCTTGATGGGGCCCTACGAGCAGTACTTC. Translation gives CASSLMGPYEQYF.

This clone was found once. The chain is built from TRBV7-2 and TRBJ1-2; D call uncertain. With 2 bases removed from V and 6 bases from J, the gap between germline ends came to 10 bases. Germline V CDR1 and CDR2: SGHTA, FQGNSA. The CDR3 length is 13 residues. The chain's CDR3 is CASSLIGRDGYTF. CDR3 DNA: TGTGCCAGCAGCTTAATAGGGAGGGATGGCTACACCTTC.

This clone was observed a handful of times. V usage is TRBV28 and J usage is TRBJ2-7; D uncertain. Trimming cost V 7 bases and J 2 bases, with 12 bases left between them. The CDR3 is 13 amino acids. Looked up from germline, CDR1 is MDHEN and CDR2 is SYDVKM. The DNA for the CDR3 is TGTGCCAGCACCCACAGTTACGCCTACGAGCAGTACTTC. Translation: CASTHSYAYEQYF.

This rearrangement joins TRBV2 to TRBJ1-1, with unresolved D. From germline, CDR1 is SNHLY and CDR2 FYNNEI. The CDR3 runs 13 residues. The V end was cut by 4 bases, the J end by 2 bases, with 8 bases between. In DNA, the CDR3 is TGTGCCAGCAGTGTAGAACGCAACACTGAAGCTTTCTTT. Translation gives CASSVERNTEAFF.

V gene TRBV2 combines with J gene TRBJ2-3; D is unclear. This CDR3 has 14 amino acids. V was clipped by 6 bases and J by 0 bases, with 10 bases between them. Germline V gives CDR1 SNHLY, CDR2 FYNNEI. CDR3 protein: CASSSSRSTDTQYF. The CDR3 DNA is TGTGCCAGCAGCAGTAGCAGAAGCACAGATACGCAGTATTTT. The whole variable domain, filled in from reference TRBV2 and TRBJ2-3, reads EPEVTQTPSHQVTQMGQEVILRCVPISNHLYFYWYRQILGQKVEFLVSFYNNEISEKSEIFDDQFSVERPDGSNFTLKIRSTKLEDSAMYFCASSSSRSTDTQYFGPGTRLTVL.

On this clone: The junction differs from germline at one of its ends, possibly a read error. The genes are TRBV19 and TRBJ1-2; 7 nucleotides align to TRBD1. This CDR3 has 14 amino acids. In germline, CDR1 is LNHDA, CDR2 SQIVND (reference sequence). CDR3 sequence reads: CASSMTGRLDGHTF. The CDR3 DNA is TGTGCCAGTAGTATGACAGGGAGATTGGATGGCCACACCTTC.

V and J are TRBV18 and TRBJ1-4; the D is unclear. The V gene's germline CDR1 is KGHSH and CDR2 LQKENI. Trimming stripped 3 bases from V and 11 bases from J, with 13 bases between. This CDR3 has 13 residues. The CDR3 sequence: CASSPYGDLKLFF. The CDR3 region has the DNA TGTGCCAGCTCACCCTACGGAGATCTCAAACTGTTTTTT.

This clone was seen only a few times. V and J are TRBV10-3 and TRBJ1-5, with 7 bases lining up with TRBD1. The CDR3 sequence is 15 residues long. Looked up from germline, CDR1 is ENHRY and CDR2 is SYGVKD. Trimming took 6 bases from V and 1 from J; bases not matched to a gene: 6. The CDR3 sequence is CAIRSTGMSNQPQHF. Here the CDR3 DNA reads TGTGCCATCAGGTCGACAGGGATGAGCAATCAGCCCCAGCATTTT.

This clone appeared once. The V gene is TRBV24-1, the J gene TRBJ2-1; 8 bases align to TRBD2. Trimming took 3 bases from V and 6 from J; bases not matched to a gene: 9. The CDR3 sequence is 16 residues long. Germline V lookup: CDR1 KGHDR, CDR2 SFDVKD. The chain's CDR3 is CATSDGGLAGSNEQFF. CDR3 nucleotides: TGTGCCACCAGTGATGGAGGTCTAGCGGGTAGCAATGAGCAGTTCTTC.

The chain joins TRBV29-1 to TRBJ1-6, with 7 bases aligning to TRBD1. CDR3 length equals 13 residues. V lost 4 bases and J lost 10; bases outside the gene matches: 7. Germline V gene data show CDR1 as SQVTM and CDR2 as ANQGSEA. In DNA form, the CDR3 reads TGCAGCGTTGGACAGGGATTGGGATCACCCCTCCACTTT. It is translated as CSVGQGLGSPLHF.

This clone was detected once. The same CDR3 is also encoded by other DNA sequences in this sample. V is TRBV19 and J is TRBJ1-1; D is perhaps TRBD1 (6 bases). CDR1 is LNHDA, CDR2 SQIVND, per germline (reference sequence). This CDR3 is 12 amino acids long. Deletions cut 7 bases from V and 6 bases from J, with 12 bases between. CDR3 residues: CASNQGRAEAFF. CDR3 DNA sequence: TGTGCCAGTAACCAGGGGAGGGCTGAAGCTTTCTTT.

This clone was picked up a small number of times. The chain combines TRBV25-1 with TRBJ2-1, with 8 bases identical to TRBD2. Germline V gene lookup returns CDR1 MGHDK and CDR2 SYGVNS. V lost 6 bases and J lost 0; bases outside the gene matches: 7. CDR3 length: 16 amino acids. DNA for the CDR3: TGTGCCAGCAGAGGACTAGCCTATCTCTCCTACAATGAGCAGTTCTTC. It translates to CASRGLAYLSYNEQFF.

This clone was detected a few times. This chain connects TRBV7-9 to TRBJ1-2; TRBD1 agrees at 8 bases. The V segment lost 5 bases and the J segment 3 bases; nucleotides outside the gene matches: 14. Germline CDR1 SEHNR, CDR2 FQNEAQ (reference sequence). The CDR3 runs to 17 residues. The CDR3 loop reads CASSGTGWFGTDYGYTF. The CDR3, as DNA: TGTGCCAGCAGCGGGACAGGATGGTTCGGGACCGACTATGGCTACACCTTC.

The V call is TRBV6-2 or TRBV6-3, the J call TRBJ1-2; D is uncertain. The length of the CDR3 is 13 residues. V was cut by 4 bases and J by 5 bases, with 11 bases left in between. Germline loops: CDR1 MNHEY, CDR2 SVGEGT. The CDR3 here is CASSSAAVYGYTF. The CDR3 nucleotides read TGTGCCAGCAGTTCGGCGGCGGTTTATGGCTACACCTTC.

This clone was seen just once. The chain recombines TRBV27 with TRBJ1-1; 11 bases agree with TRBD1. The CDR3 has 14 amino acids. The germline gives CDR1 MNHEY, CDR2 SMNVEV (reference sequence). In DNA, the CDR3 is TGTGCGTCCGGGACAGGGGGTTGGAACACTGAAGCTTTCTTT. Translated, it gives CASGTGGWNTEAFF.